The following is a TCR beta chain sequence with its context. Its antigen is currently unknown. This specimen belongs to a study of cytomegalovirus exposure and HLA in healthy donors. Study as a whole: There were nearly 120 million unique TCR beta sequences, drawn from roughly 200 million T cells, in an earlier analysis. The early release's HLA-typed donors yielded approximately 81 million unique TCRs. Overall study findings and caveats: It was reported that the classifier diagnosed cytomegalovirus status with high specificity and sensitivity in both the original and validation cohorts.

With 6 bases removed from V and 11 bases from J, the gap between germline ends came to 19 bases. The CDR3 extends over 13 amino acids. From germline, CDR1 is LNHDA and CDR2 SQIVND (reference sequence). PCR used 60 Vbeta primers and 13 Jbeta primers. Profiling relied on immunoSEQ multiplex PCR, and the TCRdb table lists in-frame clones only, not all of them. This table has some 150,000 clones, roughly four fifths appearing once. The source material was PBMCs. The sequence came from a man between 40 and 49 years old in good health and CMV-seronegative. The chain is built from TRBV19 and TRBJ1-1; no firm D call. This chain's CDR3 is CASSLRARPGAFF. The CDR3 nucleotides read TGTGCCAGTAGCCTTAGAGCGAGACCTGGGGCTTTCTTT. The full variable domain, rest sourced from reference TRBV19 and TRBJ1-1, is DGGITQSPKYLFRKEGQNVTLSCEQNLNHDAMYWYRQDPGQGLRLIYYSQIVNDFQKGDIAEGYSVSREKKESFPLTVTSAQKNPTAFYLCASSLRARPGAFFGQGTRLTVV.